The 5 T cell receptor beta chains presented below share a single source sample, sequenced in a study of T cells in Graves' hyperthyroidism and ophthalmopathy. RNA transcripts gave rise to amplified TCR beta CDR3 regions. In the first-round RT-PCR of the TCR CDR3, the HTBI primer set was used. TCRdb recomputed calls from the multiplex PCR reads with MiXCR, one row per CDR3 protein. The sample carries approximately 870,000 distinct CDR3 sequences, more than 30% recorded once. Material for sequencing was blood. Source of these receptors: a man aged 18 to 30 with Graves' hyperthyroidism.

J is TRBJ1-1 and V is TRBV7-3; the match to TRBD1 covers 9 bases. CDR1 and CDR2 (germline): SGHTA, FQGTGA. This CDR3 has 14 residues. V gave up 5 bases and J gave up 6 bases; unmatched junction bases: 7. The CDR3 DNA is TGTGCCAGCAGCATGGACAGGGGATTGCCTGAAGCTTTCTTT. Residues: CASSMDRGLPEAFF.

This clonotype showed up many times. V gene TRBV7-8 combines with J gene TRBJ2-7; D possibly corresponds to TRBD1 (5 bases). The germline V gene has CDR1 SGHVS and CDR2 FQNEAQ. Trimming took 5 bases from V and 5 from J, leaving 16 bases between them. This CDR3 is 14 amino acids long. CDR3 sequence: CASSPTVRVDEQYF. DNA of the CDR3: TGTGCCAGCAGCCCTACCGTCAGGGTCGACGAGCAGTACTTC. Complete variable domain (other parts from reference TRBV7-8 and TRBJ2-7): GAGVSQSPRYKVAKRGQDVALRCDPISGHVSLFWYQQALGQGPEFLTYFQNEAQLDKSGLPSDRFFAERPEGSVSTLKIQRTQQEDSAVYLCASSPTVRVDEQYFGPGTRLTVT.

The chain joins TRBV6-1 to TRBJ2-5; 8 bases map to TRBD2. The length of the CDR3 is 15 residues. Unmatched junction bases numbered 11, after V lost 7 bases and J lost 4 bases. Germline V gene data show CDR1 as MNHNS and CDR2 as SASEGT. CDR3 coding DNA: TGTGCCAGCAAGAAATGGAGCGGGAGAGCAGAGACCCAGTACTTC. It translates to CASKKWSGRAETQYF.

This clonotype was observed many times. J is TRBJ1-2 and V is TRBV20-1, with TRBD1 as a possible D gene (5 bases). CDR1 DFQATT and CDR2 SNEGSKA come from the germline V gene (reference sequence). The CDR3 extends over 14 amino acids. The V end was cut by 3 bases, the J end by 1 base, with 12 bases between. The CDR3 coding sequence is TGCAGTGCTAGTAACGACAGAGTTAACTATGGCTACACCTTC. As protein: CSASNDRVNYGYTF.

To note about this clonotype: A read error is possible here, since a much larger clone lies one base away. The V and J genes are TRBV7-9 and TRBJ2-7, with D tentatively TRBD1 or TRBD2 (5 bases each). Looked up from germline, CDR1 is SEHNR and CDR2 is FQNEAQ (reference sequence). The ends were cut back, 5 bases at V and 4 bases at J, with 15 bases in the middle. This CDR3 is built from 14 residues. The DNA for the CDR3 is TGTGCCAGCAGCGAATTCCGGGACGGATACGAGCAGTACTTC. It specifies CASSEFRDGYEQYF. Based on the CDR3 plus reference TRBV7-9 and TRBJ2-7, the full variable domain is DTGVSQNPRHKITKRGQNVTFRCDPISEHNRLYWYRQTLGQGPEFLTYFQNEAQLEKSRLLSDRFSAERPKGSFSTLEIQRTEQGDSAMYLCASSEFRDGYEQYFGPGTRLTVT.